This T cell receptor (beta chain) was identified in a study of Ad26.COV2.S vaccination and SARS-CoV-2 variants. Treatment denoted: some 20 received Ad26.COV2.S at low or high dose, single or two shots; about 5 received placebo; per-sample allocation not given. The samples date from day 63 after the first vaccine or placebo injection. An Ad26 vector was used to express Wuhan-strain SARS-CoV-2 spike as the vaccine. The CDR3 runs 13 residues. Per the germline V gene, CDR1 is SNHLY and CDR2 is FYNNEI. Trimming removed 4 bases at V and 10 bases at J, with 14 bases between. Generated by immunoSEQ multiplex PCR, the TCRdb table keeps only in-frame clones and is missing some. The sample lists approximately 500,000 clones; roughly nine tenths were seen once.

The sequence was obtained from a person aged 18-60 years who received the Ad26.COV2.S COVID-19 vaccine or a placebo. Sequenced here: peripheral blood, sampled in a trial of Ad26.COV2.S vaccine versus placebo. This chain joins TRBV2 and TRBJ2-1, with TRBD2 as a possible D gene (5 bases). The CDR3 loop is CASSGRRESEQFF. The DNA of the CDR3 is TGTGCCAGCAGTGGGAGAAGGGAGAGCGAGCAGTTCTTC.